This TCR beta chain was identified during a study of T-cell memory formation after mild COVID-19. The CDR3 runs to 12 residues. The ends lost 7 bases at V and 6 bases at J; junction bases unmatched: 2. CDR1 MNHEY and CDR2 SVGAGI come from the germline V gene. TCRdb used MiXCR to reprocess the 5' RACE reads, holding one entry per CDR3 protein. The repertoire has 350,000 to 450,000 distinct CDR3 sequences, approximately 14% of them found once; the top ten carry under 25%. This sequence was found in a man younger than 35 who had mild COVID-19 (a few samples of this study predate the infection). Cell type and time point are not known. The sequencing sample was made of PBMCs or a T cell subset sorted from them (not recorded which). The J gene is TRBJ2-3, the V gene TRBV6-5, with 9 bases matching TRBD2. The CDR3: CASKRGDDTQYF. As DNA, the CDR3 is TGTGCCAGCAAGCGGGGGGACGATACGCAGTATTTT.